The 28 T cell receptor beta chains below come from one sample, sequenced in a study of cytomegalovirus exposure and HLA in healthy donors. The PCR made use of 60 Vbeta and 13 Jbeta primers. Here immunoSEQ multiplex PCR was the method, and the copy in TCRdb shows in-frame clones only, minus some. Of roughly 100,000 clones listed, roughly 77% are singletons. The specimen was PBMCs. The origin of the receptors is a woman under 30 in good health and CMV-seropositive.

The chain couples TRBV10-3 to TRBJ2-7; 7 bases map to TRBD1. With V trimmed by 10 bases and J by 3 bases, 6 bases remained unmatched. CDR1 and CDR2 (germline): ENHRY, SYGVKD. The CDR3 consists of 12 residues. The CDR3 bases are TGTGCCAGCCGGGACAGCAACTACGAGCAGTACTTC. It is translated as CASRDSNYEQYF.

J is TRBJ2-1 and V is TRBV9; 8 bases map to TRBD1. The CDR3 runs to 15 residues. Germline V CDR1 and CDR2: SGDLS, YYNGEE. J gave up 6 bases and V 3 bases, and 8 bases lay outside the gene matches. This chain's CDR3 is CASSEGDRTLNEQFF. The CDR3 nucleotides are TGTGCCAGCAGCGAAGGGGACAGGACTCTCAATGAGCAGTTCTTC.

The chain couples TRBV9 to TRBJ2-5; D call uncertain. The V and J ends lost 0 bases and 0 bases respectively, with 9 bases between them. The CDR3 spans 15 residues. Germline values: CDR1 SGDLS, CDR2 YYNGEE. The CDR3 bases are TGTGCCAGCAGCGTAGGGCAGAATTACCAAGAGACCCAGTACTTC. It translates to CASSVGQNYQETQYF.

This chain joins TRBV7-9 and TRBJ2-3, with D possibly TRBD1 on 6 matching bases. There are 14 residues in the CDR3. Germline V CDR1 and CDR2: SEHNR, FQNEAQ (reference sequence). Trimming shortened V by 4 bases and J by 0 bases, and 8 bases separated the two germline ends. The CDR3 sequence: CASSSDRSTDTQYF. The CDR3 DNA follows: TGTGCCAGCAGCTCGGACAGAAGCACAGATACGCAGTATTTT.

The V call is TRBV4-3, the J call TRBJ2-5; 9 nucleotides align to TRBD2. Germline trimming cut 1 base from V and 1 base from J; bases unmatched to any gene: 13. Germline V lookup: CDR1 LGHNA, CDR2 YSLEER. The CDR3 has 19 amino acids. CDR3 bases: TGCGCCAGCAGCCAAGCAACGCCAGGACTAGCGATGTTCCAAGAGACCCAGTACTTC. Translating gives CASSQATPGLAMFQETQYF.

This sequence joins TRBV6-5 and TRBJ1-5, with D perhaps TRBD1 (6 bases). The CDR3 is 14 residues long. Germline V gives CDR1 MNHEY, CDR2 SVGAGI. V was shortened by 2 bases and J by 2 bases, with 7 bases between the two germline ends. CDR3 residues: CASSYEGGNQPQHF. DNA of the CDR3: TGTGCCAGCAGTTACGAGGGGGGCAATCAGCCCCAGCATTTT.

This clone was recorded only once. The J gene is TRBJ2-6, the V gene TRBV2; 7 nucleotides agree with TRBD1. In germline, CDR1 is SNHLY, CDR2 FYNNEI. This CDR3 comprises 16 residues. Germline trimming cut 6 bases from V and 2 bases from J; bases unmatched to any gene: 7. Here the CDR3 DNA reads TGTGCCAGCAGAACCCGGGACAGAGCTGGGGCCAACGTCCTGACTTTC. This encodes CASRTRDRAGANVLTF.

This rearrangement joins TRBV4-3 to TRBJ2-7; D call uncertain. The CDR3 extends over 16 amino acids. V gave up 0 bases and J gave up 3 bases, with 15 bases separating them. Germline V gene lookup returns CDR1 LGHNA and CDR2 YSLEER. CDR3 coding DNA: TGCGCCAGCAGCCAAGATCATAAAACAGCTTACTACGAGCAGTACTTC. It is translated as CASSQDHKTAYYEQYF.

The CDR3 DNA sequence: TGTGCCAGCAGCGCGGCCGGTCGGAGCTCCTACAATGAGCAGTTCTTC. This gives the protein CASSAAGRSSYNEQFF. This chain connects TRBV5-4 to TRBJ2-1; D gene unclear. Trimming removed 4 bases from V and 0 bases from J, with 14 bases in between. Germline loops: CDR1 SGHNT, CDR2 YYREEE (reference sequence). This CDR3 is built from 16 residues.

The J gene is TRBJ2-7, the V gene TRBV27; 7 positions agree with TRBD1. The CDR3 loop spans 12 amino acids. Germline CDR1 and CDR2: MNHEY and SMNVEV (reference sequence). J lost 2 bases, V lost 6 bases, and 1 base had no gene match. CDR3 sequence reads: CASRTGTYEQYF. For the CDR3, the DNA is TGTGCCAGCAGGACAGGGACCTACGAGCAGTACTTC.

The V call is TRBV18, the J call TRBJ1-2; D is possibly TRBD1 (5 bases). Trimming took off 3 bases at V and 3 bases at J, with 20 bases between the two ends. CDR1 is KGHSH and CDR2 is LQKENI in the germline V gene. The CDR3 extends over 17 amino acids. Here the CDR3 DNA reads TGTGCCAGCTCACCGATCGACCTCAGGGATTATGACTATGGCTACACCTTC. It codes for CASSPIDLRDYDYGYTF. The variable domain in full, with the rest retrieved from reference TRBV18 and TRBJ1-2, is NAGVMQNPRHLVRRRGQEARLRCSPMKGHSHVYWYRQLPEEGLKFMVYLQKENIIDESGMPKERFSAEFPKEGPSILRIQQVVRGDSAAYFCASSPIDLRDYDYGYTFGSGTRLTVV.

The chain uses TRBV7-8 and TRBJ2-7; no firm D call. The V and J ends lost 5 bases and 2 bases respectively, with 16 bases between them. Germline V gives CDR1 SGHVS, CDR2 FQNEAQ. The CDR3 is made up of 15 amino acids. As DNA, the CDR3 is TGTGCCAGCAGCGGCTGGCTAGTGAGGCCCTACGAGCAGTACTTC. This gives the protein CASSGWLVRPYEQYF.

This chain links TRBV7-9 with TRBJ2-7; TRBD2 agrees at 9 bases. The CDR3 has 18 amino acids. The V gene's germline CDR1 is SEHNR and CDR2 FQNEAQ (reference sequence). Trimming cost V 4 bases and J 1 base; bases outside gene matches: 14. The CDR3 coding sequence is TGTGCCAGCAGCTACGGGAGGGGCGGGAGGGATCGGTCCTACGAGCAGTACTTC. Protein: CASSYGRGGRDRSYEQYF. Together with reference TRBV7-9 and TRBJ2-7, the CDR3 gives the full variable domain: DTGVSQNPRHKITKRGQNVTFRCDPISEHNRLYWYRQTLGQGPEFLTYFQNEAQLEKSRLLSDRFSAERPKGSFSTLEIQRTEQGDSAMYLCASSYGRGGRDRSYEQYFGPGTRLTVT.

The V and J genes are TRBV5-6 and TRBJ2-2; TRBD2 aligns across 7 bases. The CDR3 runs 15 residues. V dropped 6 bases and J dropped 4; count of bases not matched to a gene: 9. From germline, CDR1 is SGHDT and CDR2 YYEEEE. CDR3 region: CASTPWLAATGELFF. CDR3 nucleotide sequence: TGTGCCAGCACCCCATGGCTAGCGGCCACCGGGGAGCTGTTTTTT.

The CDR3 coding sequence is TGTGCCAGCAGTCCCAAACGACAGCAACAAGGTCTTGCTTTCTTT. Translated, it gives CASSPKRQQQGLAFF. The J gene is TRBJ1-1, the V gene TRBV27, with D tentatively TRBD1 (5 bases). The CDR3 length is 15 residues. CDR1 MNHEY and CDR2 SMNVEV come from the germline V gene (reference sequence). Trimming removed 5 bases at V and 11 bases at J, with 24 bases between.

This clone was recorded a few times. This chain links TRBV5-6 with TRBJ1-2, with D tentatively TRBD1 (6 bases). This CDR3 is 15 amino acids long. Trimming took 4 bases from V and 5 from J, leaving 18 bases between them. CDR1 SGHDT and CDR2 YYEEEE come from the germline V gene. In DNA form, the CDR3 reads TGTGCCAGCAGCGAAAATCAGGGGATCTGGTATGGCTACACCTTC. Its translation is CASSENQGIWYGYTF.

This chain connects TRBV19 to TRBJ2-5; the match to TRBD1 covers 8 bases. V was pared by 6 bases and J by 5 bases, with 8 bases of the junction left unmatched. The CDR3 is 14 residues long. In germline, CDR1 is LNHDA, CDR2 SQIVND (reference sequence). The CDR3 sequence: CASSRTGTYETQYF. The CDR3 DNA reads TGTGCCAGTAGCAGGACAGGGACCTACGAGACCCAGTACTTC.

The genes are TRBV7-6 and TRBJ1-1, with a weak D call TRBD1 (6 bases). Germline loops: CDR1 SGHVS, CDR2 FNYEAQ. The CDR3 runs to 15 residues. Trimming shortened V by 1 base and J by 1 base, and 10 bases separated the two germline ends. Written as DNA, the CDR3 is TGTGCCAGCAGCTTAGGAGCAGGGGAGAACACTGAAGCTTTCTTT. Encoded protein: CASSLGAGENTEAFF.

As DNA, the CDR3 is TGTGCCAGCCTGCCCGGGGTCAGCTCTGGAAACACCATATATTTT. Protein: CASLPGVSSGNTIYF. The V gene is TRBV18, the J gene TRBJ1-3; the D is unclear. Trimming cost V 8 bases and J 0 bases, with 14 bases left between them. Germline assignment: CDR1 KGHSH and CDR2 LQKENI. The CDR3 runs to 15 residues. Filled out from reference TRBV18 and TRBJ1-3, the complete variable domain reads NAGVMQNPRHLVRRRGQEARLRCSPMKGHSHVYWYRQLPEEGLKFMVYLQKENIIDESGMPKERFSAEFPKEGPSILRIQQVVRGDSAAYFCASLPGVSSGNTIYFGEGSWLTVV.

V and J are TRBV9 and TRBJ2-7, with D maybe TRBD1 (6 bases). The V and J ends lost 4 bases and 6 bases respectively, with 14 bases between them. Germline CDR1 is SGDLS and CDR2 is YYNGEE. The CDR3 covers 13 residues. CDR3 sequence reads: CASSPRTGSEQYF. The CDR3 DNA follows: TGTGCCAGCAGCCCGAGAACAGGGTCCGAGCAGTACTTC.

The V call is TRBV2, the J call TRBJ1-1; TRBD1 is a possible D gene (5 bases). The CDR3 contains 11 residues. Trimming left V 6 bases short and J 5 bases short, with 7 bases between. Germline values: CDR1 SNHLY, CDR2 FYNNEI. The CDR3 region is CASSRATEAFF. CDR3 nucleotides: TGTGCCAGCAGCAGGGCAACTGAAGCTTTCTTT.

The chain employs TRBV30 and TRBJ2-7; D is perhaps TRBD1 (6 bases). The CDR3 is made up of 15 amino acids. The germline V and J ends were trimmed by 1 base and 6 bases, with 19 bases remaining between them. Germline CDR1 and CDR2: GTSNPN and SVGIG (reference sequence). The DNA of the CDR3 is TGTGCCTGGAGTGCTACCGGGACATCCTATAGCGAGCAGTACTTC. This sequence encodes CAWSATGTSYSEQYF.

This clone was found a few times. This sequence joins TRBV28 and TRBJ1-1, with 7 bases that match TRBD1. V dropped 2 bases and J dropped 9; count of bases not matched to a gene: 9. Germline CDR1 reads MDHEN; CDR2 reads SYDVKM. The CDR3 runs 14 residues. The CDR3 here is CASSLGGPGQKAFF. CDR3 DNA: TGTGCCAGCAGTTTAGGGGGTCCGGGACAGAAAGCTTTCTTT. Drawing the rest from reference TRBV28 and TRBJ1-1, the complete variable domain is DVKVTQSSRYLVKRTGEKVFLECVQDMDHENMFWYRQDPGLGLRLIYFSYDVKMKEKGDIPEGYSVSREKKERFSLILESASTNQTSMYLCASSLGGPGQKAFFGQGTRLTVV.

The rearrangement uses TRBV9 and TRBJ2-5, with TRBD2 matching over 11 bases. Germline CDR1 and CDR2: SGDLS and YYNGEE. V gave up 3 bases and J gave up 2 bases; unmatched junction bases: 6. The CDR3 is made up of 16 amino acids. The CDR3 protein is CASSARTSGYQETQYF. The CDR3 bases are TGTGCCAGCAGCGCCCGGACTAGCGGGTATCAAGAGACCCAGTACTTC.

CDR3 nucleotides: TGCGCCAGCAGCTCGAGACTAGGGGGCGAGCAGTTCTTC. Protein: CASSSRLGGEQFF. This chain links TRBV5-1 with TRBJ2-1; D might be TRBD1 (7 bases). The CDR3 totals 13 residues. Per germline, CDR1 SGHRS and CDR2 YFSETQ. The V end lost 3 bases, the J end lost 10 bases, and 14 bases lay between the germline ends.

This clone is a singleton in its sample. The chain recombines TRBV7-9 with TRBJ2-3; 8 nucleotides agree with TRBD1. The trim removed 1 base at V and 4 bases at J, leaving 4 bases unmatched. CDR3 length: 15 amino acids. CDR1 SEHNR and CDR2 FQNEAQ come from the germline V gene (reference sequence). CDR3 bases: TGTGCCAGCAGCTTAGGCGCGACAGGGGCAGATACGCAGTATTTT. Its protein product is CASSLGATGADTQYF.

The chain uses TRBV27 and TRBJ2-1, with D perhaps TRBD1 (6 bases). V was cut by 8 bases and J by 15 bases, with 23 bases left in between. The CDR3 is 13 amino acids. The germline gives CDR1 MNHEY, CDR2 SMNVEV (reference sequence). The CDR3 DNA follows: TGTGCCAGCCGGAGGAACAGGGAAGGTATGCCGTTCTTC. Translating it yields CASRRNREGMPFF.

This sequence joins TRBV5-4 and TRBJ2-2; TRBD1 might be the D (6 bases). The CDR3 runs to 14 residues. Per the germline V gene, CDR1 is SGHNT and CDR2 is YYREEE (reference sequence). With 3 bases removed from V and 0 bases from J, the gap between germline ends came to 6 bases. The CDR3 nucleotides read TGTGCCAGCAGCTACAGGGCGAACACCGGGGAGCTGTTTTTT. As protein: CASSYRANTGELFF. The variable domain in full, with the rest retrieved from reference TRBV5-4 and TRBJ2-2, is ETGVTQSPTHLIKTRGQQVTLRCSSQSGHNTVSWYQQALGQGPQFIFQYYREEENGRGNFPPRFSGLQFPNYSSELNVNALELDDSALYLCASSYRANTGELFFGEGSRLTVL.